What follows describes a single T cell receptor (beta chain). The antigen it binds to is not known. Base qualities are not at hand, and no much larger clone is one base apart. The record originates from a study of human T cells and chemical hapten exposure (dated by TCRdb to 2020 to 2023). Regarding the study in general: Libraries were pooled for sequencing, and variation in per-sample TCR yields was attributed mainly to small differences in library volumes within the pool. The study tracked peripheral blood TCR repertoire changes in vivo during primary and secondary sensitization to the hapten diphenylcyclopropenone (DPC) in alopecia patients. Both TCR alpha and TCR beta chains were sequenced from each blood RNA sample. Overall study results and their limits: The number of TCRs above 1 in 1000 frequency did not change with DPC sensitization; there was no evidence of global repertoire structure alterations. After repeated subsampling, the strength of the expansion versus patch-test correlation and the threshold at which it became significant changed.

Library preparation employed RACE. TCRdb records NextSeq 500 as the sequencer. Library preparation attached unique molecular identifiers to individual cDNA molecules for quantitative, reproducible TCR counting. Regarding the original processing steps: A median of around 96,000 TCRs per sample was observed, with a range of roughly 23,224 to 750,000. V, J and CDR3 annotation of the TCR reads was performed with the Decombinator software suite. For the PS versus PT1 abundance plots, all samples were subsampled to the same number of TCRs (28,000). Expanded TCRs were defined as absent before sensitization and observed at least eight times at the 2-week time point. Using fastp at Q25 and MiXCR, TCRdb reprocessed the public reads and kept productive beta chains. Rows with one shared CDR3 protein collapse into an entry with the most common genes and DNA. These V and J calls rely on TCRdb rather than the paper's analysis. This sample lists 55,000 to 75,000 distinct CDR3 sequences; about 6% were detected once. The ten largest clones represent 3.4% of the sample.

V lost 10 bases and J lost 7 bases, and the count of bases not matched to a germline gene is 20. The CDR3 measures 17 amino acids from cysteine to phenylalanine. Left in the record is the CDR3 DNA by itself, 51 bases read in frame from the first base. The CDR1 and CDR2 encoded by the germline V gene are SNHLY and FYNNEI. Taken with the paper, the label for time point translates to: healthy volunteer bleed at 6 weeks. Unfractionated whole blood was collected in Tempus Blood RNA tubes, and total RNA was extracted from that blood. Five healthy volunteers served as TCR sequencing controls and were bled at day 0, 2 weeks and 6 weeks.

Sequencing was done on a sample of whole blood. The receptor comes from a female donor in good health. Some clones in this sample may be carry-over from other donors' samples. This receptor chain uses TRBV2 and TRBJ2-1; 9 bases in between match TRBD2. The nucleotide sequence reads TGTGCCACCAAGCACGAGCCTTTCGGCGGGAGGGCAAATGAGCAGTTCTTC. Its translation reads: CATKHEPFGGRANEQFF.